This TCR beta chain is drawn from a study of T cell responses to AZD1222 COVID-19 vaccine. The CDR3 has 15 amino acids. J lost 8 bases, V lost 6 bases, and 8 bases had no gene match. Germline CDR1 is MNHEY and CDR2 is SVGAGI. Generated by immunoSEQ multiplex PCR, the TCRdb table keeps only in-frame clones and is missing some. The sample carries about 110,000 clones, approximately 90% recorded once. The material was peripheral blood, obtained on day 0 of AZD1222 vaccination. The V gene is TRBV6-5, the J gene TRBJ2-1, with 12 bases matching TRBD2. The TCR was taken from an adult in good health. This CDR3 reads CASRGLAGKGDEQFF. The CDR3, as DNA: TGTGCCAGCAGAGGACTAGCGGGAAAGGGGGATGAGCAGTTCTTC.